The 17 T cell receptor beta chains listed next were all sequenced from one sample in a study of blood T cell repertoires in COVID-19. Here immunoSEQ multiplex PCR was the method, and the copy in TCRdb shows in-frame clones only, minus some. The repertoire consists of tens of thousands of clones, with around 83% occurring once and the leading ten covering 48%. The sample was peripheral blood. Receptor source: a man between 70 and 80 years old with acute or convalescent COVID-19.

The gene calls are TRBV24-1 and TRBJ2-2, with D unresolved. The CDR3 runs to 13 residues. Per the germline V gene, CDR1 is KGHDR and CDR2 is SFDVKD. V dropped 4 bases and J dropped 8 bases, with 10 bases sitting between them. The CDR3 coding sequence is TGTGCCACCAGTGACCCGATTCGGGGGGAGCTGTTTTTT. It is translated as CATSDPIRGELFF.

The V and J genes are TRBV14 and TRBJ1-2; D ambiguous. Per the germline V gene, CDR1 is SGHDN and CDR2 is FVKESK. V lost 4 bases to trimming and J lost 1 base, with 7 bases between them. This CDR3 region has 13 residues. As DNA, the CDR3 is TGTGCCAGCAGCCCCGGGTATAACTATGGCTACACCTTC. Amino acids: CASSPGYNYGYTF.

The CDR3 loop is CASTPVGGEKLFF. The CDR3 nucleotides read TGTGCCAGCACCCCAGTCGGAGGTGAAAAACTGTTTTTT. The chain combines TRBV2 with TRBJ1-4; D remains unclear. Trimming cost V 7 bases and J 7 bases, with 13 bases left between them. This CDR3 is built from 13 residues. Germline V gene sequence: CDR1 SNHLY, CDR2 FYNNEI.

The chain couples TRBV9 to TRBJ2-3; 7 positions agree with TRBD2. Germline V gene lookup returns CDR1 SGDLS and CDR2 YYNGEE. CDR3 length: 15 amino acids. J gave up 1 base and V 4 bases, and 6 bases lay outside the gene matches. The CDR3 protein is CASSSVLAGTDTQYF. The CDR3 nucleotides are TGTGCCAGCAGCTCCGTCCTAGCGGGCACAGATACGCAGTATTTT.

This clone has more than one count but fewer than ten. This sequence joins TRBV9 and TRBJ2-5; 7 nucleotides match TRBD1. The trim removed 0 bases at V and 4 bases at J, leaving 9 bases unmatched. The CDR3 is 16 amino acids. Germline V gene lookup returns CDR1 SGDLS and CDR2 YYNGEE. This chain's CDR3 is CASSVGIQGYGETQYF. The CDR3 bases are TGTGCCAGCAGCGTAGGGATACAGGGGTATGGAGAGACCCAGTACTTC.

This chain connects TRBV29-1 to TRBJ2-6, with D possibly being TRBD2 (6 bases). This CDR3 comprises 15 residues. From germline, CDR1 is SQVTM and CDR2 ANQGSEA. V lost 7 bases and J lost 3, with 16 bases in between. CDR3 nucleotide sequence: TGCAGCGCCAACACCGGGAGTGGTGGGGCCAACGTCCTGACTTTC. Encoded protein: CSANTGSGGANVLTF.

This clone was seen more than once but under ten times. The chain employs TRBV27 and TRBJ2-7; maybe TRBD1 (6 bases). The germline CDR1 and CDR2 sequences are MNHEY and SMNVEV (reference sequence). Trimming pared 0 bases from V and 2 bases from J, leaving 11 bases between. The CDR3 runs 15 residues. CDR3 coding DNA: TGTGCCAGCAGTTTATCAGGGACAAACGCCTACGAGCAGTACTTC. It yields the protein CASSLSGTNAYEQYF.

The genes are TRBV4-1 and TRBJ1-2, with TRBD1 identical over 8 bases. Trimming took 0 bases from V and 4 from J; bases not matched to a gene: 7. The CDR3 runs 16 residues. Germline V lookup: CDR1 MGHRA, CDR2 YSYEKL. The CDR3 loop is CASSQEATGDPYGYTF. CDR3 DNA: TGCGCCAGCAGCCAAGAGGCGACAGGGGATCCCTATGGCTACACCTTC.

The V call is TRBV3-1 (or the pseudogene TRBV3-2), the J call TRBJ2-3, with 11 positions matching TRBD2. Germline values: CDR1 LGHDT, CDR2 YNNKEL (reference sequence). V lost 1 base, J lost 1 base, and 10 bases stayed unmatched. The CDR3 spans 19 residues. CDR3 coding DNA: TGTGCCAGCAGCCAAGGATTACTAGCGGGAGTGGGAGGCACAGATACGCAGTATTTT. Translated, it gives CASSQGLLAGVGGTDTQYF.

This clone was detected only once. CDR3 loop: CASSFSTGTAGGSEQFF. CDR3 in DNA: TGCGCCAGCAGCTTCTCAACCGGGACCGCCGGGGGGTCTGAGCAGTTCTTC. The gene calls are TRBV5-1 and TRBJ2-1; 7 nucleotides line up with TRBD2. CDR3 length equals 17 residues. Unmatched junction bases numbered 17, after V lost 2 bases and J lost 9 bases. Germline V gene data show CDR1 as SGHRS and CDR2 as YFSETQ. Combining the CDR3 with reference TRBV5-1 and TRBJ2-1 gives the whole variable domain KAGVTQTPRYLIKTRGQQVTLSCSPISGHRSVSWYQQTPGQGLQFLFEYFSETQRNKGNFPGRFSGRQFSNSRSEMNVSTLELGDSALYLCASSFSTGTAGGSEQFFGPGTRLTVL.

The rearrangement links TRBV3-1 (or the pseudogene TRBV3-2) to TRBJ2-7, with TRBD1 identical over 7 bases. This CDR3 comprises 15 residues. Germline V CDR1 and CDR2: LGHDT, YNNKEL (reference sequence). V lost 4 bases, J lost 5 bases, and 11 bases stayed unmatched. The CDR3 bases are TGTGCCAGCAGCCCTGCGGACAGGTCTTTTAACGAGCAGTACTTC. Translation: CASSPADRSFNEQYF.

The chain links TRBV6-5 to TRBJ2-2; 11 nucleotides align to TRBD1. Germline trimming cut 6 bases from V and 6 bases from J; bases unmatched to any gene: 3. Germline CDR1 MNHEY, CDR2 SVGAGI. There are 14 residues in the CDR3. This CDR3 is CASRRGQGAGELFF. As DNA, the CDR3 is TGTGCCAGCAGACGGGGACAGGGGGCCGGGGAGCTGTTTTTT.

This clone was seen a handful of times. The genes are TRBV7-9 and TRBJ2-7, with D unclear. The germline V and J ends were trimmed by 6 bases and 3 bases, with 9 bases remaining between them. Germline V gene data show CDR1 as SEHNR and CDR2 as FQNEAQ (reference sequence). The CDR3 has 12 amino acids. CDR3 coding DNA: TGTGCCAGCAGGCCTCTAGGCTACGAGCAGTACTTC. Translation: CASRPLGYEQYF.

The chain combines TRBV27 with TRBJ2-1; 9 nucleotides line up with TRBD2. This CDR3 has 14 residues. Germline CDR1 is MNHEY and CDR2 is SMNVEV (reference sequence). V lost 9 bases to trimming and J lost 7 bases; unmatched junction nucleotides: 10. The CDR3 bases are TGTGCCAGACTAAAGCGGGAGGAGCGTAATGAGCAGTTCTTC. Protein sequence: CARLKREERNEQFF.

The chain links TRBV7-2 to TRBJ1-6, with 9 bases lining up with TRBD1. Unmatched junction bases numbered 3, after V lost 2 bases and J lost 7 bases. Germline V gene data show CDR1 as SGHTA and CDR2 as FQGNSA. The CDR3 is made up of 15 amino acids. CDR3 DNA: TGTGCCAGCAGCTTATGGGACAGGGCCAATTCACCCCTCCACTTT. Amino acid sequence: CASSLWDRANSPLHF.

This sequence joins TRBV5-6 and TRBJ1-6, with D perhaps TRBD1 (6 bases). The CDR3 extends over 14 amino acids. Germline V gene sequence: CDR1 SGHDT, CDR2 YYEEEE. V was shortened by 0 bases and J by 7 bases, with 8 bases between the two germline ends. The CDR3 nucleotides read TGTGCCAGCAGCTTGGACAGGGTCAATTCACCCCTCCACTTT. It is translated as CASSLDRVNSPLHF.

This chain joins TRBV28 and TRBJ1-3, with TRBD1 identical over 7 bases. The germline V gene has CDR1 MDHEN and CDR2 SYDVKM. Trimming removed 5 bases from V and 4 bases from J; junction bases left unmatched: 2. The CDR3 spans 13 residues. CDR3 in DNA: TGTGCCAGCAGTGGGGACAGCGGAAACACCATATATTTT. It yields the protein CASSGDSGNTIYF.